Presented here are 30 T cell receptor beta chains from one specimen sequenced in a study of blood T cells in healthy people across ages. Primers used in a second PCR of roughly 7 to 12 cycles were a sample-barcoded 5' primer and a J-beta primer mix. TCRdb fed the 5' RACE reads into MiXCR, producing one record per CDR3 protein. Of about a million distinct CDR3 sequences listed, around two fifths are singletons. The sequenced material came from blood. These receptors all come from a man younger than 35 in good health.

The V and J genes are TRBV20-1 and TRBJ2-3; D might be TRBD2 (5 bases). Trimming cost V 6 bases and J 3 bases, with 19 bases left between them. The germline V gene encodes CDR1 DFQATT and CDR2 SNEGSKA (reference sequence). The CDR3 has 15 residues. CDR3 DNA: TGCAGTGCGGATTCTGGGGAGATAGGGACAGATACGCAGTATTTT. It is translated as CSADSGEIGTDTQYF.

There are many counts of this clonotype. The rearrangement uses TRBV27 and TRBJ1-2; 8 nucleotides agree with TRBD1. The CDR3 has 13 amino acids. V gave up 5 bases and J gave up 8 bases; unmatched junction bases: 7. Looked up from germline, CDR1 is MNHEY and CDR2 is SMNVEV (reference sequence). CDR3 bases: TGTGCCAGCAGTCCCGACAGGGGAGGCGGCTACACCTTC. Protein: CASSPDRGGGYTF.

This clonotype was counted many times. The chain links TRBV12-3 or TRBV12-4 to TRBJ2-3; D possibly uses TRBD1 or TRBD2 (5 bases each). This CDR3 region has 14 residues. The germline V and J ends were trimmed by 0 bases and 5 bases, with 9 bases remaining between them. Here the CDR3 DNA reads TGTGCCAGCAGTTTAGCGAGAGGGGAAGATACGCAGTATTTT. This translates into CASSLARGEDTQYF.

The chain is built from TRBV27 and TRBJ2-7; TRBD1 agrees at 7 bases. The CDR3 loop spans 15 amino acids. Germline V lookup: CDR1 MNHEY, CDR2 SMNVEV (reference sequence). V was pared by 4 bases and J by 3 bases, with 9 bases of the junction left unmatched. CDR3 amino acids: CASSSPTGKIYEQYF. The CDR3 DNA reads TGTGCCAGCAGTTCACCGACAGGGAAAATCTACGAGCAGTACTTC.

This clonotype was observed a handful of times. This chain links TRBV7-6 with TRBJ2-3; maybe TRBD2 (6 bases). The CDR3 loop spans 16 amino acids. Germline CDR1 reads SGHVS; CDR2 reads FNYEAQ. Trimming shortened V by 1 base and J by 2 bases, and 13 bases separated the two germline ends. DNA for the CDR3: TGTGCCAGCAGCTTAGGTAGCGGTTGGGCCACAGATACGCAGTATTTT. Amino acid sequence: CASSLGSGWATDTQYF.

This clonotype appeared a few times. The rearrangement joins TRBV6-5 to TRBJ2-3, with a possible D match to TRBD1 (7 bases). This CDR3 has 15 residues. Per the germline V gene, CDR1 is MNHEY and CDR2 is SVGAGI. V was shortened by 6 bases and J by 5 bases, with 18 bases between the two germline ends. The CDR3 DNA sequence: TGTGCCAGCAGCCGAGGAGGGGGCGCGATAGATACGCAGTATTTT. It encodes CASSRGGGAIDTQYF.

This clonotype has a count of ten or more. The chain couples TRBV29-1 to TRBJ2-1; 8 nucleotides agree with TRBD2. CDR1 SQVTM and CDR2 ANQGSEA come from the germline V gene. Trimming cost V 6 bases and J 1 base; bases outside gene matches: 5. The CDR3 sequence is 14 residues long. The CDR3 loop is CSVDAGGSYNEQFF. The CDR3 nucleotides read TGCAGCGTAGACGCGGGGGGTTCCTACAATGAGCAGTTCTTC.

The rearrangement uses TRBV20-1 and TRBJ1-4; D unclear. Trimming cost V 5 bases and J 1 base, with 29 bases left between them. CDR3 length equals 20 residues. Germline V gene data show CDR1 as DFQATT and CDR2 as SNEGSKA (reference sequence). The CDR3 loop reads CSAVQRIGQAIQRTNEKLFF. CDR3 nucleotides: TGCAGTGCTGTACAGAGGATAGGGCAGGCGATACAGAGAACTAATGAAAAACTGTTTTTT.

The gene calls are TRBV10-3 and TRBJ1-5; D possibly corresponds to TRBD1 (5 bases). From germline, CDR1 is ENHRY and CDR2 SYGVKD. Deletions cut 0 bases from V and 6 bases from J, with 18 bases between. The CDR3 has 17 residues. The CDR3 loop reads CAISESGAGTLAQPQHF. CDR3 in DNA: TGTGCCATCAGTGAGTCAGGGGCAGGGACTCTTGCTCAGCCCCAGCATTTT.

The DNA of the CDR3 is TGCAGTGTTACCCAGGGGAACACTGAAGCTTTCTTT. As protein: CSVTQGNTEAFF. This chain joins TRBV20-1 and TRBJ1-1; the D gene is possibly TRBD1 (5 bases). Trimming left V 7 bases short and J 1 base short, with 10 bases between. Per germline, CDR1 DFQATT and CDR2 SNEGSKA (reference sequence). This CDR3 is built from 12 residues.

The chain links TRBV20-1 to TRBJ2-5, with D hard to call. The V and J ends lost 3 bases and 0 bases respectively, with 8 bases between them. The germline V gene encodes CDR1 DFQATT and CDR2 SNEGSKA (reference sequence). There are 13 residues in the CDR3. The CDR3 loop is CSAREQNQETQYF. The CDR3 DNA sequence: TGCAGTGCTAGGGAACAAAACCAAGAGACCCAGTACTTC.

The rearrangement links TRBV15 to TRBJ2-7, with D hard to call. Trimming took off 2 bases at V and 7 bases at J, with 12 bases between the two ends. In germline, CDR1 is LNHNV, CDR2 YYDKDF (reference sequence). The CDR3 contains 13 residues. The CDR3 bases are TGTGCCACCAGCAGATGGCGGAACAATGAGCAGTACTTC. Its protein product is CATSRWRNNEQYF.

About this clonotype: The junction does not match germline at one end; this may be a read error. This chain uses TRBV5-4 with TRBJ2-3, with D perhaps matching TRBD2 (5 bases). Germline-derived CDR1 and CDR2 are SGHNT and YYREEE (reference sequence). The CDR3 sequence is 15 residues long. The CDR3 DNA follows: TGTGTCAGCAGCTCCCCCGAGCGGAGCACAGATACGCAGTATTTT. Protein: CVSSSPERSTDTQYF.

The chain joins TRBV6-6 to TRBJ2-7; weak D call: TRBD2 (7 bases). The V end lost 7 bases, the J end lost 2 bases, and 12 bases lay between the germline ends. CDR1 and CDR2 from the germline V gene are MNHNY and SVGAGI (reference sequence). This CDR3 contains 13 residues. CDR3 amino acids: CASNGGLPYEQYF. CDR3 coding DNA: TGTGCCAGCAACGGGGGGCTACCCTACGAGCAGTACTTC.

The count of this clonotype is one. The rearrangement links TRBV9 to TRBJ2-1; D might be TRBD2 (6 bases). This CDR3 has 15 amino acids. Germline V CDR1 and CDR2: SGDLS, YYNGEE. The V and J ends lost 0 bases and 10 bases respectively, with 17 bases between them. This CDR3 reads CASSVGLAETYEQFF. The DNA of the CDR3 is TGTGCCAGCAGCGTAGGGTTAGCGGAAACCTACGAGCAGTTCTTC. The variable domain in full, with the rest retrieved from reference TRBV9 and TRBJ2-1, is DSGVTQTPKHLITATGQRVTLRCSPRSGDLSVYWYQQSLDQGLQFLIQYYNGEERAKGNILERFSAQQFPDLHSELNLSSLELGDSALYFCASSVGLAETYEQFFGPGTRLTVL.

This chain connects TRBV12-5 to TRBJ2-1; possibly TRBD2 for D (5 bases). The CDR3 totals 14 residues. V was shortened by 1 base and J by 9 bases, with 13 bases between the two germline ends. Germline lookup yields CDR1 LGHNT and CDR2 FRNRAP. The chain's CDR3 is CASGLASGRLEQFF. The CDR3 DNA sequence: TGTGCTAGTGGTTTGGCCAGCGGACGCCTTGAGCAGTTCTTC.

In this sample, this clonotype turned up a few times. The V gene is TRBV4-3, the J gene TRBJ1-1, with 10 bases lining up with TRBD1. Germline lookup yields CDR1 LGHNA and CDR2 YSLEER. The CDR3 runs 14 residues. The ends lost 4 bases at V and 7 bases at J; junction bases unmatched: 6. CDR3 region: CASSPGTGVFEAFF. In DNA, the CDR3 is TGCGCCAGCAGCCCCGGGACAGGGGTCTTTGAAGCTTTCTTT.

The chain joins TRBV5-1 to TRBJ1-5; TRBD1 is a possible D gene (5 bases). Germline CDR1 and CDR2: SGHRS and YFSETQ. This CDR3 has 14 residues. Trimming cost V 0 bases and J 6 bases, with 10 bases left between them. CDR3 in amino acids: CASSLEGNGQPQHF. The CDR3 DNA sequence: TGCGCCAGCAGCTTGGAGGGGAATGGTCAGCCCCAGCATTTT.

The gene calls are TRBV13 and TRBJ1-2; 10 bases line up with TRBD1. V was pared by 0 bases and J by 7 bases, with 2 bases of the junction left unmatched. The germline V gene encodes CDR1 PRHDT and CDR2 FYEKMQ (reference sequence). This CDR3 is 14 amino acids long. The CDR3 reads CASSLGWTGGGYTF. CDR3 nucleotides: TGTGCCAGCAGCTTAGGTTGGACAGGGGGTGGCTACACCTTC.

This sequence joins TRBV7-9 and TRBJ2-1; D might be TRBD1 (5 bases). The V gene's germline CDR1 is SEHNR and CDR2 FQNEAQ (reference sequence). CDR3 length: 13 residues. V was trimmed by 3 bases and J by 9 bases, leaving 12 bases between them. The CDR3 DNA reads as TGTGCCAGCAGCTTGGGGCAATTAAGTGAGCAGTTCTTC. This gives the protein CASSLGQLSEQFF.

This rearrangement joins TRBV29-1 to TRBJ1-2, with D possibly TRBD1 on 5 matching bases. The CDR3 sequence is 13 residues long. Germline V gene data show CDR1 as SQVTM and CDR2 as ANQGSEA. V was cut by 2 bases and J by 1 base, with 8 bases left in between. The CDR3 sequence: CSVEQGNNYGYTF. CDR3 nucleotides: TGCAGCGTTGAACAGGGTAATAACTATGGCTACACCTTC.

V usage is TRBV11-1 and J usage is TRBJ1-1; D uncertain. The V gene lost 0 bases and the J gene lost 4 bases, with 6 bases spanning the gap. CDR3 length: 13 residues. Germline CDR1 and CDR2: SGHAT and FQDESV (reference sequence). CDR3 DNA sequence: TGTGCCAGCAGCTTAGCGGACCTCACTGAAGCTTTCTTT. It is translated as CASSLADLTEAFF.

The chain has TRBV20-1 and TRBJ2-7; TRBD2 matches 8 bases. V lost 0 bases to trimming and J lost 7 bases; unmatched junction nucleotides: 20. The germline gives CDR1 DFQATT, CDR2 SNEGSKA (reference sequence). This CDR3 region has 18 residues. The CDR3 DNA reads TGCAGTGCTAGAGATCCAGAGGGACGGACTAGCTCCTACAATGAGCAGTACTTC. This sequence encodes CSARDPEGRTSSYNEQYF.

A few counts support this clonotype. J is TRBJ2-1 and V is TRBV29-1; 8 nucleotides match TRBD2. V lost 6 bases and J lost 7; bases outside the gene matches: 11. Germline V gene lookup returns CDR1 SQVTM and CDR2 ANQGSEA. This CDR3 has 14 amino acids. The CDR3 reads CSVAGLAGGNEQFF. In DNA form, the CDR3 reads TGCAGCGTCGCCGGACTAGCTGGTGGGAATGAGCAGTTCTTC.

V usage is TRBV12-3 or TRBV12-4 and J usage is TRBJ1-5, with D unclear. The V end lost 5 bases, the J end lost 4 bases, and 15 bases lay between the germline ends. This CDR3 region has 15 residues. The CDR3 coding sequence is TGTGCCAGCAGTCCCAGGCTCGGTTTAAATCAGCCCCAGCATTTT. Protein: CASSPRLGLNQPQHF.

The chain has TRBV7-2 and TRBJ2-1, with 7 bases that match TRBD1. CDR1 is SGHTA, CDR2 FQGNSA, per germline. CDR3 length: 14 residues. Losses at the gene ends were 8 bases for V and 1 base for J; bases not matched to a gene: 5. The CDR3 reads CASRTGGSYNEQFF. The CDR3 DNA reads TGTGCCAGCCGGACAGGAGGTTCCTACAATGAGCAGTTCTTC.

The CDR3 loop is CSARDTRGTDTQYF. The CDR3 DNA sequence: TGCAGTGCTAGAGATACTAGAGGGACAGATACGCAGTATTTT. The chain couples TRBV20-1 to TRBJ2-3, with a possible D match to TRBD2 (5 bases). CDR1 DFQATT and CDR2 SNEGSKA come from the germline V gene (reference sequence). With 0 bases removed from V and 3 bases from J, the gap between germline ends came to 10 bases. CDR3 length: 14 amino acids.

This clonotype was seen more than once but under ten times. The chain couples TRBV6-6 to TRBJ2-5; D uncertain. This CDR3 has 14 residues. CDR1 is MNHNY and CDR2 is SVGAGI in the germline V gene (reference sequence). V lost 5 bases and J lost 2, with 12 bases in between. CDR3 region: CASSPIRIQETQYF. DNA of the CDR3: TGTGCCAGCAGTCCCATCAGGATTCAAGAGACCCAGTACTTC.

This clonotype showed up just a few times. The chain links TRBV20-1 to TRBJ2-3; D is undetermined. This CDR3 is 13 amino acids long. Germline CDR1 reads DFQATT; CDR2 reads SNEGSKA (reference sequence). V lost 3 bases and J lost 5, with 12 bases in between. CDR3 sequence: CSASPEAGDTQYF. CDR3 DNA sequence: TGCAGTGCTAGCCCCGAAGCTGGAGATACGCAGTATTTT.

The rearrangement joins TRBV10-3 to TRBJ2-4; TRBD1 or TRBD2 may be the D gene (6 bases each). The closer fit of TRBJ2-5 to the DNA end suggests the J call may be wrong. This CDR3 is built from 16 residues. CDR1 and CDR2 (germline): ENHRY, SYGVKD. This CDR3 is CAISEAGGRGIETQYF. The CDR3 DNA is TGTGCCATCAGTGAGGCCGGGGGAAGGGGGATAGAGACCCAGTACTTC.